This TCR beta chain was identified during a study of blood T cell repertoires in COVID-19. Overall study context: COVID-19 samples from acute and convalescent phases originated in the United States, Italy and Spain. Sources were T cells, B-cell-depleted T cells, or PBMCs; the material itself was cDNA or gDNA.

J gave up 8 bases and V 5 bases, and 11 bases lay outside the gene matches. In germline, CDR1 is LNHDA, CDR2 SQIVND (reference sequence). The CDR3 runs 14 residues. The protocol was immunoSEQ multiplex PCR, while the TCRdb copy is restricted to in-frame clones and leaves out a portion. The sample consists of some 300,000 clones, about 91% of them appearing once. The rearrangement joins TRBV19 to TRBJ1-2; TRBD1 aligns across 7 bases. The sequenced sample was peripheral blood. This TCR derives from a woman in her 30s who had recovered from COVID-19. The CDR3 region is CASSARTGDLGYTF. The CDR3, as DNA: TGTGCCAGTAGTGCCCGGACAGGCGACCTGGGCTACACCTTC.